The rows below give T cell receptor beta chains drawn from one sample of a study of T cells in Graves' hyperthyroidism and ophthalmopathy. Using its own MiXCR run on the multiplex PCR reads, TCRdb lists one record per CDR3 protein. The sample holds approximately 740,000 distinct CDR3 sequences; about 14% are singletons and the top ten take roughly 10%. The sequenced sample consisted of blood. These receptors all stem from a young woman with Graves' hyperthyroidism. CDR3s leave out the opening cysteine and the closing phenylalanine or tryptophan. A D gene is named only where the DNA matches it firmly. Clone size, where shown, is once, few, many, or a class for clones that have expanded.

ASSPRGTEQETQY,.,TRBV18,many
ASRGQDGYEQY,TRBD1,TRBV10-1,few
ASSQDAGGGTGELF,TRBD2,TRBV4-2,.
ASTKGQGIRETQY,TRBD1,TRBV7-9,many
SARALLAPTNTGELF,.,TRBV20-1,many
ATSTHPSGSTDTQY,TRBD2,TRBV15,.
ASTQGIFSGNTIY,.,TRBV6-1,.
ASSDTGGSDTQY,TRBD1,TRBV6-1,many
ASSPAGLAVYEQY,TRBD2,TRBV3-1,few
ASSYYDGDYSYT,.,TRBV6-5,once
ASNSGVGETQY,.,TRBV12-3/TRBV12-4,many
AWSRQGPHEQF,TRBD1,TRBV30,many
ASNPRGPSRGRYGTQY,.,TRBV27,few
ASSYPGTSGRGAYNEQF,TRBD2,TRBV11-1,few
ASSQPITGGGSPLH,TRBD1,TRBV3-1,few
ASSPPVRAHEQF,.,TRBV7-9,.
ASSFRTSGSSYNEQF,TRBD2,TRBV12-3/TRBV12-4,many
SVAGLAGGDYNEQF,TRBD2,TRBV20-1,many
ASSYWDPGQATYEQY,TRBD1,TRBV6-2/TRBV6-3,.
ASTWTADPYEQY,.,TRBV2,.
ASSLSKNSQKLF,.,TRBV27,.
ASSFLTGVAEAF,TRBD1,TRBV5-6,many
ASSPGVFNTEAF,.,TRBV27,many
ASAKSPRGRTDTQY,TRBD1,TRBV7-8,.
ASSWAPRGMNTEAF,.,TRBV6-1,many
ASSTGTGSTGELF,TRBD1,TRBV5-1,few
ASSPDGGITLDTGELF,.,TRBV12-3/TRBV12-4,many
ASSSPDRGTNEKLF,TRBD1,TRBV5-1,many
ASSQESHSGNTIY,.,TRBV4-3,many
ASSQDGTGGAKNIQY,TRBD1,TRBV4-3,many
ASSSGNGPEQF,.,TRBV6-2/TRBV6-3,.
ASSPSGRGLRGGPDTQY,.,TRBV11-1,.
ASSLGVAGLTDTQY,TRBD2,TRBV5-6,few
ASSSPPAGGHNEQF,TRBD1,TRBV9,.
ASSYSWSQGRVNTEAF,.,TRBV6-2/TRBV6-3,.
ASSPGTGHEKLF,TRBD1,TRBV13,many
ASRRASDNEQF,.,TRBV7-9,few
ASSESPPADHEAF,.,TRBV25-1,few
ASSLLTGSGSPLH,.,TRBV12-3/TRBV12-4,few
ASSPRRRDYGYT,.,TRBV27,many
ASSRDRAYNQPQH,TRBD1,TRBV19,few
SASLVEGTEAF,.,TRBV20-1,few
SARDQSGILYEQY,TRBD2,TRBV20-1,many
ASRKGIGNNGYGYT,.,TRBV27,many
ASSHPKLGMGGRVDEQF,.,TRBV4-3,.
ASSPYTNSNQPQH,.,TRBV27,many
ASSQITSTGRHDYGYT,TRBD1,TRBV11-1,.
ASSFRLQGTEAF,.,TRBV28,many
SARDTGTGKYEQF,TRBD1,TRBV20-1,.
ASSYDGRTSAPDTQY,TRBD2,TRBV6-2/TRBV6-3,.
ASSFGDRNYGYT,.,TRBV27,many
SARVERPGTYSDLH,.,TRBV20-1,.
ASSSLGGGDGYT,.,TRBV5-1,few
ASSQTQGFGEQY,.,TRBV11-3,many
ASSLTQGWGIGYT,.,TRBV28,many
ASSGPGLAGAHNEQF,TRBD2,TRBV2,many